The 24 T cell receptor beta chains below were found in one sample sequenced in a study of T cell clonality in common variable immunodeficiency. The assay was immunoSEQ multiplex PCR, and TCRdb's table has in-frame clones only and misses some. The sample has fewer than 40,000 clones, none seen only once. Source material: peripheral blood mononuclear cells. These receptors all stem from a person aged 18-70 years in good health.

This clone was counted ten times or more. From the germline J gene comes the end of the CDR3, since the read stops 3 residues before it. The chain has TRBV11-2 and TRBJ2-4; 7 nucleotides match TRBD1. With V trimmed by 4 bases and J by 1 base, 1 base remained unmatched. The germline V gene encodes CDR1 SGHAT and CDR2 FQNNGV. The CDR3 sequence is 14 residues long. The CDR3 region is CASSSRGAKNIQYF. The DNA read from the CDR3 is TGTGCCAGCAGCTCCAGGGGGGCCAAAAACATT. The full variable domain, with the rest looked up from reference TRBV11-2 and TRBJ2-4, is EAGVAQSPRYKIIEKRQSVAFWCNPISGHATLYWYQQILGQGPKLLIQFQNNGVVDDSQLPKDRFSAERLKGVDSTLKIQPAKLEDSAVYLCASSSRGAKNIQYFGAGTRLSVL.

This clone was seen ten or more times. The read is 3 residues too short to cover the CDR3 end, so that end is filled in from the germline J gene. The chain links TRBV20-1 to TRBJ2-7, with D perhaps TRBD2 (5 bases). The V and J ends lost 5 bases and 3 bases respectively, with 17 bases between them. CDR1 DFQATT and CDR2 SNEGSKA come from the germline V gene (reference sequence). CDR3 length: 14 amino acids. The CDR3 protein is CSAGGLVLHYEQYF. The covered CDR3 bases are TGCAGTGCTGGCGGACTGGTTCTGCACTACGAG.

This clone was picked up a small number of times. The read ends 3 residues shy of where the CDR3 ends; the end is completed using the germline J gene. The chain links TRBV6-1 to TRBJ1-2; a possible D gene is TRBD1 (5 bases). Per germline, CDR1 MNHNS and CDR2 SASEGT. The length of the CDR3 is 15 residues. The part of the CDR3 DNA that was read is TGTGCCAGCAGTGAATTTTGGACACCCTCCTACGAC. Encoded protein: CASSEFWTPSYD. Given in full, the CDR3 is CASSEFWTPSYDYTF.

Many counts were recorded for this clone. Read data end 3 residues before the CDR3 end; the end is taken from the germline J gene. The genes are TRBV29-1 and TRBJ2-3, with 8 bases aligning to TRBD1. Germline CDR1 SQVTM, CDR2 ANQGSEA. V was pared by 1 base and J by 0 bases, with 3 bases of the junction left unmatched. The CDR3 sequence is 15 residues long. The CDR3 is CSVEGGQVSTDTQYF. CDR3 DNA (partial): TGCAGCGTTGAAGGGGGACAGGTCAGCACAGATACG.

There are many counts of this clone. The CDR3 end falls 3 residues outside the read, so it is completed with the germline J gene. The chain couples TRBV11-3 to TRBJ2-1; D uncertain. The V gene's germline CDR1 is SGHNT and CDR2 YENEEA. This CDR3 has 14 residues. Trimming removed 5 bases at V and 0 bases at J, with 8 bases between. The part of the CDR3 DNA that was read is TGTGCCAGCAGCGCTCAGAGCTCCTACAATGAG. Encoded protein: CASSAQSSYNE. The CDR3 in full is CASSAQSSYNEQFF. Supplemented by reference TRBV11-3 and TRBJ2-1, the full variable domain reads EAGVVQSPRYKIIEKKQPVAFWCNPISGHNTLYWYLQNLGQGPELLIRYENEEAVDDSQLPKDRFSAERLKGVDSTLKIQPAELGDSAVYLCASSAQSSYNEQFFGPGTRLTVL.

In its sample, this clone was seen many times. The observed sequence ends 3 residues before the CDR3 terminus, with the missing tail filled in from the germline J gene. The chain links TRBV19 to TRBJ2-3; 9 nucleotides match TRBD1. Germline values: CDR1 LNHDA, CDR2 SQIVND (reference sequence). This CDR3 is 15 amino acids long. V lost 6 bases and J lost 4; bases outside the gene matches: 8. The CDR3 sequence is CASSAWTGVADTQYF. CDR3 bases read: TGTGCCAGTAGCGCATGGACAGGGGTGGCAGATACG.

This clone has a count of ten or more. The missing CDR3 end, 3 residues past where the read stops, is filled in from the germline J gene. The chain employs TRBV7-9 and TRBJ1-5, with 10 bases fitting TRBD1. CDR1 and CDR2 (germline): SEHNR, FQNEAQ (reference sequence). V gave up 3 bases and J gave up 5 bases; unmatched junction bases: 1. The CDR3 runs 14 residues. The sequenced CDR3 bases are TGTGCCAGCAGCTTGACAGGGGGCGATCAGCCC. It encodes CASSLTGGDQP. The CDR3, in full, reads CASSLTGGDQPQHF.

This clone was found many times. The sequenced fragment ends 3 residues before the CDR3 boundary, so the rest is inferred from the germline J gene. The rearrangement links TRBV5-1 to TRBJ1-1; no clear D gene. The V and J ends lost 0 bases and 0 bases respectively, with 9 bases between them. The CDR3 extends over 15 amino acids. Germline values: CDR1 SGHRS, CDR2 YFSETQ. This CDR3 is CASSLVGPLNTEAFF. The sequenced part of the CDR3 DNA is TGCGCCAGCAGCTTGGTAGGGCCCTTGAACACTGAA.

This clone was counted at least ten times. The read ends 3 residues early relative to the CDR3; the germline J gene fills the gap. This chain joins TRBV7-6 and TRBJ2-1; 10 bases are a match to TRBD2. The germline V gene encodes CDR1 SGHVS and CDR2 FNYEAQ. The junction had 10 bases not matched to a gene; V was cut back by 5 bases and J by 9 bases. The CDR3 has 15 amino acids. CDR3 in amino acids: CASSELSGGASEQFF. The covered CDR3 bases are TGTGCCAGCAGCGAACTAAGCGGGGGGGCTTCTGAG.

This clone was picked up many times. The sequenced fragment ends 3 residues before the CDR3 boundary, so the rest is inferred from the germline J gene. This rearrangement joins TRBV5-5 to TRBJ2-3, with D perhaps TRBD1 (6 bases). CDR1 and CDR2 (germline): SGHKS, YYEKEE (reference sequence). This CDR3 has 13 amino acids. The CDR3 DNA, read in part, is TGTGCCAGCAGCTTGAACAGGGATCGGCCG. Translated, it gives CASSLNRDRP. The entire CDR3 protein is CASSLNRDRPQYF.

This clone showed up many times. Read sequence stops 3 residues before the CDR3 end, and the germline J gene provides the missing end. V and J are TRBV18 and TRBJ1-4, with D perhaps TRBD1 (5 bases). V was clipped by 6 bases and J by 7 bases, with 18 bases between them. The length of the CDR3 is 15 residues. The germline V gene has CDR1 KGHSH and CDR2 LQKENI. CDR3 residues: CASSELDGGGEKLFF. The CDR3 DNA, read in part, is TGTGCCAGCTCTGAATTAGACGGCGGGGGTGAAAAA.

This clone was recorded many times. The read halts 3 residues ahead of the CDR3 end, with the missing end drawn from the germline J gene. The chain is built from TRBV19 and TRBJ1-2, with D maybe TRBD1 (6 bases). This CDR3 contains 12 residues. CDR1 and CDR2 from the germline V gene are LNHDA and SQIVND (reference sequence). Trimming left V 4 bases short and J 4 bases short, with 7 bases between. CDR3 DNA, as far as it was read: TGTGCCAGTAGTAACAGGGTCTATGGC. Amino acid sequence: CASSNRVYG. The entire CDR3 reads CASSNRVYGYTF.

In its sample, this clone was seen many times. From the germline J gene comes the end of the CDR3, since the read stops 3 residues before it. The rearrangement joins TRBV10-1 to TRBJ2-5; the D gene is possibly TRBD2 (6 bases). V shed 6 bases and J shed 1 base, with 12 bases lying between them. CDR1 and CDR2 (germline): WNHNN, SYGVQD (reference sequence). This CDR3 is 14 amino acids long. CDR3 bases read: TGCGCCAGCAGACACCGGGACTGCCAAGAGACC. Its protein is CASRHRDCQET. The whole CDR3 sequence is CASRHRDCQETQYF.

This clone appeared a few times. The read ends 3 residues before the CDR3 terminus; that terminus is restored from the germline J gene. The genes are TRBV11-2 and TRBJ2-1, with TRBD1 as a possible D gene (5 bases). In germline, CDR1 is SGHAT, CDR2 FQNNGV. The CDR3 extends over 14 amino acids. V was shortened by 1 base and J by 9 bases, with 13 bases between the two germline ends. The CDR3 is CASSLGLATGEQFF. Incomplete CDR3 DNA: TGTGCCAGCAGCTTAGGGTTGGCCACAGGTGAG.

As regards this clone: The read ends 3 residues before the CDR3 terminus; that terminus is restored from the germline J gene. The rearrangement uses TRBV20-1 and TRBJ1-2; D possibly corresponds to TRBD1 (5 bases). This CDR3 is built from 14 residues. From germline, CDR1 is DFQATT and CDR2 SNEGSKA (reference sequence). V lost 6 bases and J 2 bases, leaving 16 bases between the germline ends. CDR3 DNA, as far as it was read: TGCAGTGCGCTTAGACTCCGGGGGAACTATGGC. Residues: CSALRLRGNYG. The entire CDR3 protein reads CSALRLRGNYGYTF.

This clone was recorded at least ten times. The observed sequence ends 3 residues before the CDR3 terminus, with the missing tail filled in from the germline J gene. The rearrangement joins TRBV5-1 to TRBJ2-3; tentative D call: TRBD2 (6 bases). Per the germline V gene, CDR1 is SGHRS and CDR2 is YFSETQ. Trimming pared 0 bases from V and 4 bases from J, leaving 15 bases between. The CDR3 is 16 amino acids. The CDR3 is CASSLGRAGSADTQYF. The part of the CDR3 DNA that was read is TGCGCCAGCAGCTTGGGTAGAGCGGGTAGCGCAGATACG. The full variable domain, with the rest looked up from reference TRBV5-1 and TRBJ2-3, is KAGVTQTPRYLIKTRGQQVTLSCSPISGHRSVSWYQQTPGQGLQFLFEYFSETQRNKGNFPGRFSGRQFSNSRSEMNVSTLELGDSALYLCASSLGRAGSADTQYFGPGTRLTVL.

This clone was seen at least ten times. The CDR3 is cut off 3 residues early in the read; its end comes from the germline J gene. The rearrangement uses TRBV7-8 and TRBJ1-1; perhaps TRBD1 as D (5 bases). The CDR3 runs to 15 residues. The V gene's germline CDR1 is SGHVS and CDR2 FQNEAQ. Between the trimmed V and J ends, which lost 5 bases and 0 bases, there was a span of 13 bases. Here the CDR3 reads CASSPNRKMNTEAFF. The sequenced CDR3 bases are TGTGCCAGCAGCCCGAACAGGAAAATGAACACTGAA.

In this sample, this clone turned up many times. The CDR3 end is not reached by the read, which stops 3 residues before it; the germline J gene fills it in. The chain is built from TRBV20-1 and TRBJ2-3; TRBD2 aligns across 7 bases. J gave up 2 bases and V 2 bases, and 10 bases lay outside the gene matches. Germline lookup yields CDR1 DFQATT and CDR2 SNEGSKA (reference sequence). The CDR3 extends over 16 amino acids. Incomplete CDR3 DNA: TGCAGTGCTAGACCACCCTGGGGGGGGAACACAGATACG. This sequence encodes CSARPPWGGNTDT. The full CDR3 reads CSARPPWGGNTDTQYF.

This clone was recorded many times. With the read ending 3 residues before the CDR3 end, the germline J gene is used to fill in that end. The chain employs TRBV20-1 and TRBJ2-3; 9 bases fit TRBD2. Trimming took 3 bases from V and 6 from J; bases not matched to a gene: 10. The CDR3 totals 15 residues. CDR1 and CDR2 (germline): DFQATT, SNEGSKA (reference sequence). The sequenced CDR3 bases are TGCAGTGCTAGCGATTTTAGCGGGAGTAGGGATACG. It codes for CSASDFSGSRDT. The entire CDR3 protein is CSASDFSGSRDTQYF.

This clone was found many times. The observed sequence ends 3 residues before the CDR3 terminus, with the missing tail filled in from the germline J gene. The chain uses TRBV6-1 and TRBJ1-5, with D maybe TRBD1 (6 bases). Germline V gives CDR1 MNHNS, CDR2 SASEGT. Trimming pared 4 bases from V and 1 base from J, leaving 8 bases between. The CDR3 totals 14 residues. CDR3: CASSGGQSNQPQHF. The DNA read from the CDR3 is TGTGCCAGCAGTGGGGGGCAGAGCAATCAGCCC.

Many counts were recorded for this clone. The sequenced fragment ends 3 residues before the CDR3 boundary, so the rest is inferred from the germline J gene. The chain combines TRBV7-2 with TRBJ2-7; 11 bases agree with TRBD1. With 5 bases clipped from V and 4 bases from J, the junction kept 7 bases outside the gene matches. The CDR3 extends over 15 amino acids. Germline loops: CDR1 SGHTA, CDR2 FQGNSA. CDR3 DNA, as far as it was read: TGTGCCAGCAGCCCACGGACAGGGGGCGAGTACGAG. This sequence encodes CASSPRTGGEYE. The full CDR3 protein is CASSPRTGGEYEQYF.

In its sample, this clone was seen many times. The read is 3 residues too short to cover the CDR3 end, so that end is filled in from the germline J gene. The J gene is TRBJ2-2, the V gene TRBV5-1, with 11 bases matching TRBD1. CDR3 length: 17 residues. The germline V gene has CDR1 SGHRS and CDR2 YFSETQ. Partial CDR3 DNA: TGCGCCAGCAGCTTGGCCCCGGGACAGGGGGGTTATTCACCG. It encodes CASSLAPGQGGYSP. In full, the CDR3 reads CASSLAPGQGGYSPLFF.

This clone appeared many times. Read data end 3 residues before the CDR3 end; the end is taken from the germline J gene. The rearrangement joins TRBV2 to TRBJ1-1, with 10 positions matching TRBD1. The CDR3 consists of 17 residues. Germline V gives CDR1 SNHLY, CDR2 FYNNEI. V dropped 4 bases and J dropped 2; count of bases not matched to a gene: 10. CDR3 DNA (partial): TGTGCCAGCAGTGCCCAAAGGACAGGGGGGAGAAACACTGAA. Translating it yields CASSAQRTGGRNTE. The CDR3, in full, reads CASSAQRTGGRNTEAFF.

This clone showed up many times. Partial CDR3 DNA: TGTGCCAGCAGCCAGACACCGGGACAGGGAAATCAA. This gives the protein CASSQTPGQGNQ. The whole CDR3 protein is CASSQTPGQGNQAFF. This chain uses TRBV3-1 (or the pseudogene TRBV3-2) with TRBJ1-1; 9 bases are a match to TRBD1. With the read ending 3 residues before the CDR3 end, the germline J gene is used to fill in that end. CDR3 size: 15 residues. CDR1 and CDR2 (germline): LGHDT, YNNKEL (reference sequence).